Listed here is a single TCR beta chain. Its antigen is not known. Expressed TCRB transcripts got sequenced, as all isolated RNA was reverse transcribed. Assay used: immunoSEQ multiplex PCR; TCRdb lists only in-frame clones, some missing. The table records around 260,000 clones, around 22% of them present only once. This sample was taken from a study of beta chain features in type 1 diabetes. Turning to the study itself: Patients looked much like healthy donors when it came to age, gender and cell yields. Broader study findings: The influence of HLA type on TCRB rearrangement stayed undetermined. Using cDNA template may skew counts toward highly expressing activated cells. PCR may have favored shorter templates equally in patients and controls. Among patients with Type 1 diabetes, TCRB CDR3s were moderately but significantly shorter in every one of the four CD4+ subsets.

The germline gives CDR1 MNHEY, CDR2 SMNVEV (reference sequence). CDR3 length: 15 residues. Germline trimming cut 5 bases from V and 4 bases from J; bases unmatched to any gene: 9. Material for sequencing was naive CD4+ T cells from blood. The chain is built from TRBV27 and TRBJ1-2; 8 bases match TRBD1. The clonotype was recovered from a woman aged 30 to 39 with type 1 diabetes. The CDR3 coding sequence is TGTGCCAGCAGTCCTCAGGGGGCGTATGGCTATGGCTACACCTTC. It codes for CASSPQGAYGYGYTF.